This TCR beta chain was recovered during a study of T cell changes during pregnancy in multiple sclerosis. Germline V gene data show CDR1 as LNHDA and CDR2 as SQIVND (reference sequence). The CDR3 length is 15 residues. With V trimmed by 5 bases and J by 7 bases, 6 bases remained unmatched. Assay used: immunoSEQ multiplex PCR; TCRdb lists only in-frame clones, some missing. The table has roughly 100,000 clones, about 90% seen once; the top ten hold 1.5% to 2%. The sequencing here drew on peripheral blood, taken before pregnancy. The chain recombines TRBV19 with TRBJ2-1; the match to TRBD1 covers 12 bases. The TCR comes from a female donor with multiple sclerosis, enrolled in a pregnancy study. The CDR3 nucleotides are TGTGCCAGTAGTCTTCCGGGACAGGGGGCGAATGAGCAGTTCTTC. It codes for CASSLPGQGANEQFF.